The sequence of this T cell receptor beta chain was determined in a study of blood T cell repertoires in COVID-19 (TCRdb year 2020). Regarding the study in general: The collaborator samples originated in the United States, Italy and Spain and spanned the acute and convalescent phases of COVID-19. Subjects who had been exposed to COVID-19, were actively infected with it, or had recovered from it provided the deeply sampled blood TCRbeta repertoires that made up the dataset. The material from the prospective study consisted of cDNA or gDNA derived from T cells, B-cell-depleted T cells, or PBMCs. Where available, HLA class I and class II types were obtained from metadata supplied by the sample provider rather than from assay-based typing. A freely available public database, intended as a resource for researchers studying the immune response to SARS-CoV-2, is where the repertoires were released. Samples were obtained from the ongoing ImmuneRACE study (first 160 participants) and from over a thousand subjects provided by 6 global collaborators. Sample metadata almost always included a de-identified subject ID, COVID-19 status, age in years and sex. What the study reported, not specific to this receptor: The amount of clinical and demographic metadata varied by source and participant and was provided uncurated.

The immunoSEQ Assay, a bias-controlled multiplex PCR, was used to amplify TCRbeta CDR3 regions from genomic DNA. The authors' analysis ran thus. The number of nucleated cells in each sample was estimated from the amplification of reference gene primers within the assay. Sequence reads were collapsed and filtered to measure the absolute abundance of every unique TCRbeta CDR3 rearrangement. Productive Simpson clonality was computed per sample as the square root of Simpson's diversity index over productive rearrangements. The table was pulled from immuneACCESS by TCRdb, which kept in-frame rearrangements only. Such tables lose some clones; where checked, under half of the loss comes from unresolved V genes, and the rest has no known cause. That table supplies the V and J calls and clone size; D and trimming were determined from the DNA. The sample includes more than 300,000 clones, with roughly 85% observed a single time. The ten largest clones take up about 6% of the sample.

V loses 1 base, J loses 2 bases, and the germline ends lie 7 bases apart. CDR3 length: 14 amino acids, cysteine to phenylalanine. Only the CDR3 part of the read is kept: 42 bases, read in frame from the first base. CDR1 SGHVS and CDR2 FQNEAQ were looked up in the germline V gene. A remark on this clone: Its cognate antigen has yet to be identified. Base qualities are not provided; no much larger clone lies one nucleotide away.

Enrolling through a virtual design, the prospective study's participants ranged in age from roughly 18 to 100 years and lived across 24 United States geographic areas. To assign participants to cohorts, the prospective study relied on clinical history that participants themselves reported in a screening survey and a study questionnaire. Recovered participants in ImmuneRACE Cohort 3 were defined by two consecutive negative NP/OP PCR tests, clearance by a healthcare professional, or resolution of symptoms. In the prospective study, whole blood, serum and a nasopharyngeal or oropharyngeal swab were collected from each participant by mobile phlebotomists. Additional blood draws and questionnaires over an approximately 2-month period could optionally be provided by prospective study participants. Before DNA extraction, blood samples from the prospective study were shipped at room temperature or frozen.

This sequence originates from a woman in her twenties or thirties who had recovered from COVID-19. The rearrangement joined TRBV7-8 to TRBJ2-3; TRBD2 could be the D gene, as 6 bases match. Sequencing was performed on PBMCs or T cells enriched from blood (not recorded which). The CDR3 region has the sequence CASSLGTNTDTQYF. The nucleotides read TGTGCCAGCAGCTTAGGGACTAACACAGATACGCAGTATTTT. Supplemented by the reference TRBV7-8 and TRBJ2-3 proteins around the CDR3, the complete variable domain is GAGVSQSPRYKVAKRGQDVALRCDPISGHVSLFWYQQALGQGPEFLTYFQNEAQLDKSGLPSDRFFAERPEGSVSTLKIQRTQQEDSAVYLCASSLGTNTDTQYFGPGTRLTVL.